The rows below give T cell receptor beta chains drawn from one sample of a study of blood T cell repertoires in COVID-19. Assay used: immunoSEQ multiplex PCR; TCRdb lists only in-frame clones, some missing. The sample has roughly 430,000 clones, nearly 90% seen once; the top ten hold 2% to 2.5%. Sequences were obtained from PBMCs or T cells enriched from blood (not recorded which). The receptors were sampled from a woman aged 40 to 50 with acute COVID-19. CDR3s include the opening cysteine and the closing phenylalanine or tryptophan. Each record gives: J gene, D gene, clone size, V gene, CDR3 DNA, CDR3 protein. D genes are given only for firm matches. Not all rows give a size; the values are once, few, many and, for expanded clones, a class.

>TRBJ1-1|.|.|TRBV7-6
TGTGCCAGCAGCTTAACAGAGAACACTGAAGCTTTCTTT
CASSLTENTEAFF
>TRBJ2-1|.|.|TRBV9
TGTGCCAGCAGCGTAGTGGGGGGTTCGAGGAATGAGCAGTTCTTC
CASSVVGGSRNEQFF
>TRBJ2-3|TRBD1|.|TRBV9
TGTGCCAGCAGCGTACAGCCGGGACAGAGCACAGATACGCAGTATTTT
CASSVQPGQSTDTQYF
>TRBJ1-1|TRBD1|.|TRBV18
TGTGCCAGCTCACCACCGAGGGGGACAGGGGTGTCCACTGAAGCTTTCTTT
CASSPPRGTGVSTEAFF
>TRBJ1-2|TRBD1|.|TRBV6-5
TGTGCCAGCAGTTACCGGGACAGCAGATATGGCTACACCTTC
CASSYRDSRYGYTF
>TRBJ2-1|.|.|TRBV18
TGTGCCAGCGACCCTTCGCGGGGGCATGAGCAGTTCTTC
CASDPSRGHEQFF
>TRBJ1-1|.|.|TRBV9
TGTGCCAGCAGCGTAGGCGAGGGTATGACTGAAGCTTTCTTT
CASSVGEGMTEAFF
>TRBJ2-2|.|.|TRBV6-5
TGTGCCCTCGAGGAGGGTAACACCGGGGAGCTGTTTTTT
CALEEGNTGELFF
>TRBJ2-1|.|.|TRBV24-1
TGTGCCACCTCACAGGAGTTGAATGAGCAGTTCTTC
CATSQELNEQFF
>TRBJ2-5|.|once|TRBV29-1
TGCAGCGTTGACGGAGAGACCCAGTACTTC
CSVDGETQYF
>TRBJ1-1|.|.|TRBV20-1
TGCAGTGCTAGGCGACAGGCCGAAGCTTTCTTT
CSARRQAEAFF
>TRBJ2-7|.|.|TRBV5-1
TGCGCCAGCAGCTTGGCCCCAGGGTCCAACGAGCAGTACTTC
CASSLAPGSNEQYF
>TRBJ1-4|TRBD1|.|TRBV2
TGTGCCAGCAAGGGACAGGGGTATGAAAAACTGTTTTTT
CASKGQGYEKLFF
>TRBJ1-3|.|.|TRBV5-1
TGCGCCAGCAGCTTGGATACAGTGGCAAACACCATATATTTT
CASSLDTVANTIYF
>TRBJ1-1|.|.|TRBV11-2
TGTGCCAGCACCAAGGGGAGGGAAACTGAAGCTTTCTTT
CASTKGRETEAFF
>TRBJ2-3|TRBD1|few|TRBV5-6
TGTGCCAGCAGTATTAGGGGACAGCCGAGCACAGATACGCAGTATTTT
CASSIRGQPSTDTQYF
>TRBJ2-2|.|.|TRBV13
TGTGCCACGCAAGGAGGGGGCCCCGGGGAGCTGTTTTTT
CATQGGGPGELFF
>TRBJ1-6|.|.|TRBV11-2
TGTGCCAGCAGCTCACTGCGGGGGCCGTTAAGATTGGGTTCACCCCTCCACTTT
CASSSLRGPLRLGSPLHF
>TRBJ1-3|TRBD1|.|TRBV25-1
TGTGCCAGCAGTGACCGGGACAGTGGAAACACCATATATTTT
CASSDRDSGNTIYF
>TRBJ1-1|.|.|TRBV5-6
TGTGCCAGCAGGAAAACTGACACTGAAGCTTTCTTT
CASRKTDTEAFF
>TRBJ2-3|.|.|TRBV3-1/TRBV3-2
TGTGCCAGCAGCCAAGGACTAGGGGAAGATACGCAGTATTTT
CASSQGLGEDTQYF
>TRBJ2-3|TRBD2|.|TRBV7-2
TGTGCCAGCGGGCCGGATTACGGGGGGACAGATACGCAGTATTTT
CASGPDYGGTDTQYF